Each of the 29 T cell receptor beta chains below was sequenced from the same sample in a study of OX40 agonist ivuxolimab in advanced cancers. Produced via immunoSEQ multiplex PCR; TCRdb's table is partial and in-frame only. Of some 58,000 clones in the sample, roughly 80% were seen once. Source: CD4+ or CD8+ T cells sorted from blood, taken in a trial of the OX40 agonist ivuxolimab. These receptors all stem from an adult with an advanced solid tumor such as melanoma, head and neck, liver or kidney cancer.

This chain joins TRBV9 and TRBJ1-1; possible D gene TRBD1, 5 bases. CDR3 length: 15 amino acids. Germline lookup yields CDR1 SGDLS and CDR2 YYNGEE. Trimming left V 4 bases short and J 1 base short, with 14 bases between. This chain's CDR3 is CASSPGPQGNTEAFF. The CDR3 bases are TGTGCCAGCAGCCCCGGGCCCCAGGGGAACACTGAAGCTTTCTTT.

J is TRBJ2-3 and V is TRBV6-6; tentative D call: TRBD2 (6 bases). CDR1 and CDR2 from the germline V gene are MNHNY and SVGAGI (reference sequence). The CDR3 spans 15 residues. V shed 0 bases and J shed 4 bases, with 11 bases lying between them. The CDR3 DNA sequence: TGTGCCAGCAGTTACTCGGAGGGAGAGGCAGATACGCAGTATTTT. It is translated as CASSYSEGEADTQYF.

The V and J genes are TRBV30 and TRBJ2-7; 7 positions match TRBD1. The CDR3 has 13 amino acids. Looked up from germline, CDR1 is GTSNPN and CDR2 is SVGIG (reference sequence). The V gene end was trimmed by 2 bases and the J gene end by 6 bases; junction bases not matched to a gene: 7. For the CDR3, the DNA is TGTGCCTGGAGTAGAGGGGGCGCTGTCGAGCAGTACTTC. Encoded protein: CAWSRGGAVEQYF.

Here the CDR3 reads CASQTGNTIYF. In DNA form, the CDR3 reads TGTGCCAGTCAAACCGGAAACACCATATATTTT. This sequence joins TRBV6-6 and TRBJ1-3; D is unclear. The CDR3 is made up of 11 amino acids. Trimming stripped 9 bases from V and 4 bases from J, with 7 bases between. CDR1 and CDR2 from the germline V gene are MNHNY and SVGAGI (reference sequence).

The table lists this clone with a few counts. The V gene is TRBV6-5, the J gene TRBJ1-1; no reliable D call. The V end lost 3 bases, the J end lost 5 bases, and 16 bases lay between the germline ends. The CDR3 is 15 residues long. In germline, CDR1 is MNHEY, CDR2 SVGAGI. Written as DNA, the CDR3 is TGTGCCAGCAGTTATGATCGGTGGGGAGGGACTGAAGCTTTCTTT. Encoded protein: CASSYDRWGGTEAFF.

The chain joins TRBV7-9 to TRBJ1-2; D not resolved. Germline V CDR1 and CDR2: SEHNR, FQNEAQ (reference sequence). V was cut by 4 bases and J by 8 bases, with 17 bases left in between. The CDR3 extends over 14 amino acids. The CDR3 sequence is CASSSPTVLRGYTF. The DNA of the CDR3 is TGTGCCAGCAGCTCCCCGACGGTCCTTCGGGGCTACACCTTC. The full variable domain, in which reference TRBV7-9 and TRBJ1-2 provide the parts outside the CDR3, is DTGVSQNPRHKITKRGQNVTFRCDPISEHNRLYWYRQTLGQGPEFLTYFQNEAQLEKSRLLSDRFSAERPKGSFSTLEIQRTEQGDSAMYLCASSSPTVLRGYTFGSGTRLTVV.

The V and J genes are TRBV5-4 and TRBJ2-2, with 11 bases identical to TRBD2. Germline loops: CDR1 SGHNT, CDR2 YYREEE (reference sequence). J gave up 6 bases and V 5 bases, and 3 bases lay outside the gene matches. CDR3 length: 14 amino acids. The CDR3 protein is CASSLGLAAGELFF. DNA of the CDR3: TGTGCCAGCAGTCTGGGACTAGCGGCCGGGGAGCTGTTTTTT.

This chain connects TRBV9 to TRBJ2-5; perhaps D is TRBD1 or TRBD2 (6 bases each). Germline V gene data show CDR1 as SGDLS and CDR2 as YYNGEE. The ends were cut back, 0 bases at V and 5 bases at J, with 14 bases in the middle. This CDR3 has 15 amino acids. The CDR3 region is CASSVEGGSGETQYF. CDR3 coding DNA: TGTGCCAGCAGCGTAGAGGGGGGATCGGGGGAGACCCAGTACTTC.

J is TRBJ1-2 and V is TRBV6-5; D perhaps matches TRBD1 (5 bases). Deletions cut 4 bases from V and 5 bases from J, with 14 bases between. The CDR3 extends over 14 amino acids. Germline V gene data show CDR1 as MNHEY and CDR2 as SVGAGI. For the CDR3, the DNA is TGTGCCAGCAGTTGGGACGGTTTCCTTTATGGCTACACCTTC. As protein: CASSWDGFLYGYTF.

As regards this clone: A read error may account for a junction end that differs from germline. The CDR3 nucleotides read TGTGCCAGCAGCGAAGCCGGGACAGGGAGGCAGTATTTT. Its translation: CASSEAGTGRQYF. The rearrangement joins TRBV2 to TRBJ2-3; 9 bases agree with TRBD1. CDR1 is SNHLY and CDR2 is FYNNEI in the germline V gene. The CDR3 runs to 13 residues.

The chain uses TRBV6-5 and TRBJ2-5, with 9 bases matching TRBD2. This CDR3 has 16 amino acids. The J segment lost 5 bases and the V segment lost 3 bases, leaving 10 bases of the junction unmatched. Germline-derived CDR1 and CDR2 are MNHEY and SVGAGI. CDR3 bases: TGTGCCAGCAGTTATGGCGGCGGGAGGGCCTGGGAGACCCAGTACTTC. Its protein is CASSYGGGRAWETQYF.

The CDR3 sequence: CASSLLGWGYQETQYF. The DNA for the CDR3 is TGTGCCAGCAGCTTATTGGGGTGGGGGTACCAAGAGACCCAGTACTTC. This chain joins TRBV7-3 and TRBJ2-5, with D perhaps assigned TRBD1 or TRBD2 (5 bases each). V lost 2 bases to trimming and J lost 0 bases, with 13 bases between them. CDR1 is SGHTA and CDR2 is FQGTGA in the germline V gene. The CDR3 contains 16 residues.

This chain connects TRBV5-1 to TRBJ1-2; D may be TRBD1 (6 bases). The CDR3 covers 14 residues. The germline V and J ends were trimmed by 0 bases and 8 bases, with 14 bases remaining between them. Per the germline V gene, CDR1 is SGHRS and CDR2 is YFSETQ. CDR3 protein: CASSLEWAGGGYTF. The CDR3 bases are TGCGCCAGCAGCTTGGAGTGGGCCGGGGGCGGCTACACCTTC.

This chain links TRBV2 with TRBJ1-2; TRBD1 is a possible D gene (5 bases). Germline V gene sequence: CDR1 SNHLY, CDR2 FYNNEI. The CDR3 has 14 residues. Deletions cut 5 bases from V and 4 bases from J, with 14 bases between. The CDR3 DNA is TGTGCCAGCAGTCGACAGACCCCTGTCTATGGCTACACCTTC. Protein: CASSRQTPVYGYTF.

The V call is TRBV5-5, the J call TRBJ1-5, with D unresolved. CDR1 and CDR2 from the germline V gene are SGHKS and YYEKEE (reference sequence). The V and J ends lost 7 bases and 5 bases respectively, with 19 bases between them. The CDR3 runs 15 residues. In DNA, the CDR3 is TGTGCCAGCGATTATATCCCGACGGTCTATCAGCCCCAGCATTTT. This codes for CASDYIPTVYQPQHF.

V usage is TRBV5-1 and J usage is TRBJ2-5, with D possibly matching TRBD2 (5 bases). Germline-derived CDR1 and CDR2 are SGHRS and YFSETQ. CDR3 length equals 14 residues. V gave up 2 bases and J gave up 1 base, with 9 bases separating them. The CDR3 coding sequence is TGCGCCAGCAGCTTTAATAGCGCCCAAGAGACCCAGTACTTC. As protein: CASSFNSAQETQYF.

This chain links TRBV5-1 with TRBJ2-1, with D unclear. Trimming stripped 7 bases from V and 6 bases from J, with 11 bases between. Germline CDR1 SGHRS, CDR2 YFSETQ. The CDR3 is made up of 12 amino acids. CDR3 loop: CASHSFGNEQFF. The CDR3 nucleotides read TGCGCCAGCCATTCCTTCGGCAATGAGCAGTTCTTC.

This clone was counted a few times. J is TRBJ2-7 and V is TRBV7-9; D unclear. CDR3 length: 13 amino acids. The V gene lost 1 base and the J gene lost 6 bases, with 10 bases spanning the gap. The germline V gene encodes CDR1 SEHNR and CDR2 FQNEAQ (reference sequence). The CDR3 nucleotides read TGTGCCAGCAGCTTAGTATCTGGAATCGAGCAGTACGTC. This codes for CASSLVSGIEQYV.

The rearrangement links TRBV7-9 to TRBJ2-3; weak D call: TRBD1 (6 bases). CDR1 is SEHNR and CDR2 is FQNEAQ in the germline V gene (reference sequence). The CDR3 runs to 14 residues. V was clipped by 2 bases and J by 3 bases, with 9 bases between them. CDR3 sequence (DNA): TGTGCCAGCAGCTTAAGGGGGAAAACAGATACGCAGTATTTT. Its translation is CASSLRGKTDTQYF.

This clone was counted only a few times. The rearrangement uses TRBV18 and TRBJ2-7, with TRBD2 as a possible D gene (5 bases). The CDR3 runs 13 residues. Germline values: CDR1 KGHSH, CDR2 LQKENI. V gave up 5 bases and J gave up 0 bases, with 8 bases separating them. The CDR3 is CASSEGDSYEQYF. The CDR3 bases are TGTGCCAGCTCAGAGGGTGACTCCTACGAGCAGTACTTC.

The gene calls are TRBV29-1 and TRBJ2-1; a possible D gene is TRBD2 (5 bases). The germline CDR1 and CDR2 sequences are SQVTM and ANQGSEA. This CDR3 spans 12 amino acids. V was pared by 2 bases and J by 7 bases, with 9 bases between. For the CDR3, the DNA is TGCAGCGTTGAATTTTCGGGGAATGAGCAGTTCTTC. It encodes CSVEFSGNEQFF.

The V call is TRBV10-3, the J call TRBJ2-1; 8 nucleotides align to TRBD1. The CDR3 consists of 17 residues. CDR1 is ENHRY and CDR2 is SYGVKD in the germline V gene. The junction had 4 bases not matched to a gene; V was cut back by 0 bases and J by 0 bases. Written as DNA, the CDR3 is TGTGCCATCAGTGAGTCCGGCAGGGGGCCCTCCTACAATGAGCAGTTCTTC. It codes for CAISESGRGPSYNEQFF.

The rearrangement joins TRBV7-3 to TRBJ1-3; TRBD1 might be the D (6 bases). CDR1 is SGHTA, CDR2 FQGTGA, per germline. The CDR3 runs to 16 residues. Trimming stripped 2 bases from V and 0 bases from J, with 11 bases between. The CDR3 DNA reads as TGTGCCAGCAGCTTAGTAGGGGGGAGCTCTGGAAACACCATATATTTT. Its translation: CASSLVGGSSGNTIYF.

By frequency in the sample, this clone is medium-sized. This chain links TRBV7-2 with TRBJ2-1, with D maybe TRBD2 (5 bases). V gave up 2 bases and J gave up 4 bases, with 15 bases separating them. Germline V gene lookup returns CDR1 SGHTA and CDR2 FQGNSA. This CDR3 contains 16 residues. The CDR3 spells CASSLRSSLGYNEQFF. The CDR3 bases are TGTGCCAGCAGCTTAAGGTCTAGCCTAGGGTACAATGAGCAGTTCTTC.

The chain carries TRBV4-2 and TRBJ2-1, with 11 bases matching TRBD2. CDR1 and CDR2 (germline): LGHNA, YNFKEQ. Trimming cost V 1 base and J 4 bases; bases outside gene matches: 6. The CDR3 sequence is 17 residues long. The CDR3 DNA follows: TGTGCCAGCAGCCAAGTAGGAACTAGCGGGAGATACAATGAGCAGTTCTTC. Encoded protein: CASSQVGTSGRYNEQFF.

The chain joins TRBV10-2 to TRBJ2-3; maybe TRBD2 (7 bases). Germline assignment: CDR1 WSHSY and CDR2 SAAADI. This CDR3 is 15 amino acids long. Deletions cut 7 bases from V and 6 bases from J, with 20 bases between. CDR3 residues: CASTPGGGSADTQYF. For the CDR3, the DNA is TGCGCCAGCACCCCGGGGGGCGGGAGTGCGGATACGCAGTATTTT.

J is TRBJ2-3 and V is TRBV7-9, with 9 bases aligning to TRBD1. There are 16 residues in the CDR3. V shed 2 bases and J 1 base; nucleotides not matched to a gene: 4. The germline V gene encodes CDR1 SEHNR and CDR2 FQNEAQ (reference sequence). Here the CDR3 reads CASSLLGDRGTDTQYF. The CDR3 nucleotides are TGTGCCAGCAGCTTACTTGGGGACAGGGGCACAGATACGCAGTATTTT.

The CDR3 nucleotides are TGTGCCAGCAGTTATGGACTAGCGGGAGGGAACATTCAGTACTTC. Translated: CASSYGLAGGNIQYF. The gene calls are TRBV6-5 and TRBJ2-4, with 15 bases fitting TRBD2. The CDR3 loop spans 15 amino acids. J lost 7 bases, V lost 3 bases, and 1 base had no gene match. The V gene's germline CDR1 is MNHEY and CDR2 SVGAGI.

The chain employs TRBV5-5 and TRBJ2-7; the D is unclear. V lost 0 bases, J lost 0 bases, and 7 bases lay in between. There are 14 residues in the CDR3. Germline V CDR1 and CDR2: SGHKS, YYEKEE (reference sequence). The CDR3 reads CASSLGPSSYEQYF. The CDR3 bases are TGTGCCAGCAGCTTGGGACCGAGCTCCTACGAGCAGTACTTC.